The 5 T cell receptor beta chains below come from one sample, sequenced in a study of CD8+ T cells in alopecia areata (dated by TCRdb to the late 2010s). Library generation was performed with the immunoSEQ multiplex PCR assay. RNA was extracted from all samples and reverse transcribed into cDNA, which served as template for TCR sequencing. This is the immuneACCESS table as TCRdb keeps it, with only in-frame sequences that have V and J called. A part of the clones is gone; compared with another copy, unresolved V genes explain less than half, and the rest is unexplained. The sample data list 150,000 to 200,000 clones, and roughly 60% of these were observed just once. The top ten clonotypes cover approximately 1.3% of the sample. The treatment or condition label, read with the paper, signifies: oral pan-JAK inhibitor, 5-10 mg twice daily. The sequencing used CD4+ T cells sorted from blood, collected around week 47, from a patient treated with tofacitinib. Every receptor here comes from a human donor with alopecia areata.

The chain employs TRBV9 and TRBJ1-1, with D maybe TRBD1 (6 bases). The CDR3 has 15 residues. Germline V CDR1 and CDR2: SGDLS, YYNGEE. V lost 4 bases to trimming and J lost 6 bases, with 19 bases between them. The CDR3 coding sequence is TGTGCCAGCAGCCCTGGGGGCAGCGGGGTCTCTGAAGCTTTCTTT. Translated: CASSPGGSGVSEAFF.

The rearrangement links TRBV15 to TRBJ2-5; 9 positions match TRBD1. The CDR3 is made up of 17 amino acids. J was trimmed by 5 bases and V by 5 bases; bases with no gene match: 15. Germline-derived CDR1 and CDR2 are LNHNV and YYDKDF (reference sequence). The CDR3 spells CATSGRGTGTSRETQYF. Here the CDR3 DNA reads TGTGCCACCAGCGGCAGGGGGACAGGGACTTCCAGGGAGACCCAGTACTTC.

The chain carries TRBV10-3 and TRBJ2-5; D ambiguous. Germline V gives CDR1 ENHRY, CDR2 SYGVKD. The CDR3 has 12 residues. V was shortened by 6 bases and J by 0 bases, with 5 bases between the two germline ends. CDR3 DNA: TGTGCCATCAGCACGAACCAAGAGACCCAGTACTTC. Translating it yields CAISTNQETQYF.

This clone was counted only a few times. V usage is TRBV14 and J usage is TRBJ1-6, with a weak D call TRBD1 (6 bases). With 4 bases removed from V and 5 bases from J, the gap between germline ends came to 12 bases. Germline assignment: CDR1 SGHDN and CDR2 FVKESK. The CDR3 has 15 amino acids. The CDR3 protein is CASSLGAQDNSPLHF. DNA of the CDR3: TGTGCCAGCAGCCTGGGGGCCCAGGATAATTCACCCCTCCACTTT.

V and J are TRBV2 and TRBJ1-1; 8 bases fit TRBD1. V trimming: 6 bases; J trimming: 7 bases; junction bases outside the gene matches: 4. Per the germline V gene, CDR1 is SNHLY and CDR2 is FYNNEI. The CDR3 has 12 residues. The chain's CDR3 is CASSTGGGEAFF. Here the CDR3 DNA reads TGTGCCAGCAGCACAGGGGGTGGTGAAGCTTTCTTT.